The 26 T cell receptor beta chains reported below all come from one sample, sequenced in a study of cytomegalovirus exposure and HLA in healthy donors. A multiplex PCR was run with 60 Vbeta primers and 13 Jbeta primers. This table comes from immunoSEQ multiplex PCR, and its TCRdb copy is limited to in-frame clones, with some not included. The sample yields around 170,000 clones, over 70% seen once. Input material: PBMCs. These receptors all stem from a man in his fifties or sixties in good health and CMV-seronegative.

The genes are TRBV5-8 and TRBJ2-5; no clear D gene. Germline CDR1 is SGHTS and CDR2 is YDEGEE. The CDR3 contains 13 residues. V was shortened by 0 bases and J by 5 bases, with 8 bases between the two germline ends. CDR3 amino acids: CASSLGRRETQYF. The CDR3 DNA reads as TGTGCCAGCAGCTTGGGCCGGCGGGAGACCCAGTACTTC.

The V and J genes are TRBV29-1 and TRBJ2-2; TRBD2 aligns across 9 bases. The CDR3 sequence is 17 residues long. In germline, CDR1 is SQVTM, CDR2 ANQGSEA. The ends lost 1 base at V and 0 bases at J; junction bases unmatched: 6. The CDR3 sequence: CSVEVRGGGPNTGELFF. Here the CDR3 DNA reads TGCAGCGTTGAAGTGCGCGGGGGGGGCCCGAACACCGGGGAGCTGTTTTTT.

The chain employs TRBV19 and TRBJ1-1; a weak D match, TRBD1 (5 bases). CDR3 length: 17 residues. The germline CDR1 and CDR2 sequences are LNHDA and SQIVND (reference sequence). V was shortened by 3 bases and J by 3 bases, with 20 bases between the two germline ends. In DNA form, the CDR3 reads TGTGCCAGTAGTATCGGTTCAGTGGGGACTTGGGACACTGAAGCTTTCTTT. Amino acid sequence: CASSIGSVGTWDTEAFF.

J is TRBJ2-3 and V is TRBV6-1; D is unclear. Deletions cut 8 bases from V and 0 bases from J, with 9 bases between. This CDR3 region has 13 residues. The germline gives CDR1 MNHNS, CDR2 SASEGT. This CDR3 reads CASSSPSTDTQYF. For the CDR3, the DNA is TGTGCCAGCTCTAGTCCTAGCACAGATACGCAGTATTTT.

The chain combines TRBV4-1 with TRBJ2-2; weak D call: TRBD2 (5 bases). V was trimmed by 5 bases and J by 6 bases, leaving 10 bases between them. CDR3 length: 13 amino acids. The V gene's germline CDR1 is MGHRA and CDR2 YSYEKL. The CDR3 nucleotides are TGCGCCAGCAGCGAGACGGGGTCCGGGGAGCTGTTTTTT. Translating it yields CASSETGSGELFF.

The count of this clone is one. The CDR3 region has the DNA TGTGCCAGCAGCTCAACCGCGGAGGGAAGAAGGGCTTTCTTT. Its translation is CASSSTAEGRRAFF. V and J are TRBV11-2 and TRBJ1-1; D remains ambiguous. Germline V gene data show CDR1 as SGHAT and CDR2 as FQNNGV. CDR3 length: 14 residues. V lost 4 bases to trimming and J lost 11 bases, with 20 bases between them.

The chain is built from TRBV6-1 and TRBJ1-1; no definite D call. Trimming pared 7 bases from V and 4 bases from J, leaving 7 bases between. The CDR3 has 11 residues. Germline lookup yields CDR1 MNHNS and CDR2 SASEGT. CDR3 region: CASIQITEAFF. In nucleotides, the CDR3 is TGTGCCAGCATCCAAATCACTGAAGCTTTCTTT.

The rearrangement joins TRBV7-8 to TRBJ2-7; 9 positions match TRBD1. Trimming removed 3 bases from V and 5 bases from J; junction bases left unmatched: 5. The CDR3 length is 14 residues. Germline V lookup: CDR1 SGHVS, CDR2 FQNEAQ. CDR3 in amino acids: CASSLSGTGNEQYF. In DNA, the CDR3 is TGTGCCAGCAGCTTGTCCGGGACAGGGAACGAGCAGTACTTC.

V usage is TRBV13 and J usage is TRBJ2-1, with 13 bases matching TRBD2. This CDR3 has 18 amino acids. Germline V CDR1 and CDR2: PRHDT, FYEKMQ (reference sequence). The V gene end was trimmed by 0 bases and the J gene end by 4 bases; junction bases not matched to a gene: 6. CDR3 amino acids: CASSLGGLAGDLYNEQFF. The CDR3 bases are TGTGCCAGCAGCTTAGGCGGACTAGCGGGGGACCTTTACAATGAGCAGTTCTTC.

J is TRBJ2-6 and V is TRBV28; D might be TRBD1 (5 bases). The CDR3 totals 15 residues. Germline CDR1 and CDR2: MDHEN and SYDVKM. V was pared by 5 bases and J by 1 base, with 9 bases between. The CDR3 DNA follows: TGTGCCAGCAGTCCAGGGCCGTCTGGGGCCAACGTCCTGACTTTC. Amino acid sequence: CASSPGPSGANVLTF. The full variable domain, with the rest looked up from reference TRBV28 and TRBJ2-6, is DVKVTQSSRYLVKRTGEKVFLECVQDMDHENMFWYRQDPGLGLRLIYFSYDVKMKEKGDIPEGYSVSREKKERFSLILESASTNQTSMYLCASSPGPSGANVLTFGAGSRLTVL.

The sample holds one count of this clone. This sequence joins TRBV9 and TRBJ2-5; D perhaps matches TRBD2 (6 bases). Germline V gives CDR1 SGDLS, CDR2 YYNGEE. This CDR3 comprises 15 residues. V was cut by 0 bases and J by 5 bases, with 14 bases left in between. CDR3 sequence reads: CASSVGGDGRETQYF. CDR3 coding DNA: TGTGCCAGCAGCGTAGGCGGGGACGGTAGGGAGACCCAGTACTTC.

This chain connects TRBV4-1 to TRBJ2-7; unclear D gene. The V gene lost 4 bases and the J gene lost 3 bases, with 13 bases spanning the gap. The CDR3 is 14 amino acids. Per the germline V gene, CDR1 is MGHRA and CDR2 is YSYEKL. CDR3 in DNA: TGCGCCAGCAGCCCTCGCGGATTGATCTACGAGCAGTACTTC. Its translation is CASSPRGLIYEQYF.

This clone was observed once. V is TRBV7-2 and J is TRBJ1-6, with D possibly being TRBD1 (5 bases). V shed 1 base and J shed 11 bases, with 9 bases lying between them. CDR3 length equals 13 residues. The V gene's germline CDR1 is SGHTA and CDR2 FQGNSA. CDR3 in DNA: TGTGCCAGCAGCTTAGTCCAGACAGCACCCCTCCACTTT. Amino acids: CASSLVQTAPLHF.

This clone was counted between two and nine times. V and J are TRBV6-5 and TRBJ2-7; the D gene is possibly TRBD2 (5 bases). This CDR3 has 13 residues. V shed 8 bases and J shed 6 bases, with 17 bases lying between them. In germline, CDR1 is MNHEY, CDR2 SVGAGI. The CDR3 coding sequence is TGTGCCAGCCAGGCGGGCCACGCACTCGAGCAGTACTTC. It codes for CASQAGHALEQYF.

This chain uses TRBV5-1 with TRBJ2-3, with 7 nucleotides matching TRBD2. The germline V gene has CDR1 SGHRS and CDR2 YFSETQ. V lost 4 bases to trimming and J lost 2 bases; unmatched junction nucleotides: 4. The CDR3 covers 14 residues. The CDR3 DNA reads as TGCGCCAGCAGCCACGGGGGGACCACAGATACGCAGTATTTT. This encodes CASSHGGTTDTQYF.

Here the CDR3 reads CASSVLAVSYNEQFF. The CDR3 bases are TGTGCCAGCAGTGTGCTAGCGGTCTCCTACAATGAGCAGTTCTTC. The chain couples TRBV25-1 to TRBJ2-1; 7 bases agree with TRBD2. Germline-derived CDR1 and CDR2 are MGHDK and SYGVNS. The V segment lost 4 bases and the J segment 0 bases; nucleotides outside the gene matches: 3. This CDR3 has 15 amino acids.

The chain carries TRBV6-6 and TRBJ1-2; D remains unclear. Germline loops: CDR1 MNHNY, CDR2 SVGAGI (reference sequence). Trimming pared 4 bases from V and 6 bases from J, leaving 12 bases between. This CDR3 has 13 residues. The CDR3 DNA is TGTGCCAGCAGTTTAACGGGTTTCGATGGCTACACCTTC. Translated, it gives CASSLTGFDGYTF.

The V gene is TRBV20-1, the J gene TRBJ1-2; D remains ambiguous. This CDR3 is 11 amino acids long. Trimming pared 6 bases from V and 8 bases from J, leaving 13 bases between. The V gene's germline CDR1 is DFQATT and CDR2 SNEGSKA (reference sequence). Here the CDR3 reads CSAVDYPGYTF. The CDR3 DNA follows: TGCAGTGCCGTAGACTACCCCGGCTACACCTTC.

The chain carries TRBV7-9 and TRBJ2-3, with TRBD1 matching over 10 bases. Trimming removed 11 bases from V and 5 bases from J; junction bases left unmatched: 7. The CDR3 spans 13 residues. Germline CDR1 reads SEHNR; CDR2 reads FQNEAQ (reference sequence). The CDR3 region has the DNA TGTGCCGCATGGGGGACAGGGGAAGATACGCAGTATTTT. Its translation is CAAWGTGEDTQYF.

This chain connects TRBV19 to TRBJ1-6, with TRBD1 matching 7 bases. The germline gives CDR1 LNHDA, CDR2 SQIVND (reference sequence). The CDR3 spans 17 residues. V shed 1 base, J shed 7 bases, and the junction held 10 bases outside the gene matches. CDR3 DNA sequence: TGTGCCAGTAGTATAGCGGCGACAGGGTCCGTGAATTCACCCCTCCACTTT. This sequence encodes CASSIAATGSVNSPLHF.

The rearrangement uses TRBV5-5 and TRBJ1-2, with 9 nucleotides matching TRBD1. Per germline, CDR1 SGHKS and CDR2 YYEKEE (reference sequence). The trim removed 4 bases at V and 7 bases at J, leaving 5 bases unmatched. This CDR3 contains 13 residues. The CDR3 loop reads CASSGTGLAGYTF. CDR3 nucleotides: TGTGCCAGCAGCGGGACAGGGCTGGCTGGCTACACCTTC.

This clone was counted a single time. J is TRBJ2-3 and V is TRBV5-4, with a tentative D call TRBD2 (5 bases). The CDR3 length is 14 residues. The germline V and J ends were trimmed by 4 bases and 3 bases, with 12 bases remaining between them. Germline V lookup: CDR1 SGHNT, CDR2 YYREEE (reference sequence). The CDR3 reads CASSRSGGTDTQYF. For the CDR3, the DNA is TGTGCCAGCAGCAGGTCAGGCGGGACAGATACGCAGTATTTT.

The chain is built from TRBV27 and TRBJ2-1, with TRBD1 matching 7 bases. The CDR3 length is 15 residues. V dropped 8 bases and J dropped 2; count of bases not matched to a gene: 9. Per the germline V gene, CDR1 is MNHEY and CDR2 is SMNVEV (reference sequence). The CDR3 region is CASLRGQGAYNEQFF. Written as DNA, the CDR3 is TGTGCCAGCTTAAGAGGGCAGGGGGCCTACAATGAGCAGTTCTTC.

Turning to this clone: One end of the junction varies from germline; a read error may be responsible. The chain joins TRBV11-2 to TRBJ2-5, with 7 nucleotides matching TRBD2. Germline lookup yields CDR1 SGHAT and CDR2 FQNNGV. The CDR3 is 11 amino acids. The CDR3, as DNA: TGTGCCAGCAGTCAAGGACTAGGGCAAGACTTC. As protein: CASSQGLGQDF.

The chain joins TRBV7-9 to TRBJ2-5; possible D gene TRBD2, 6 bases. Trimming pared 1 base from V and 1 base from J, leaving 10 bases between. This CDR3 has 15 amino acids. Germline assignment: CDR1 SEHNR and CDR2 FQNEAQ (reference sequence). The CDR3 region is CASSLVGGPQETQYF. The CDR3 DNA is TGTGCCAGCAGCTTAGTCGGGGGACCCCAAGAGACCCAGTACTTC. Looking up the rest from reference TRBV7-9 and TRBJ2-5 gives the full variable domain: DTGVSQNPRHKITKRGQNVTFRCDPISEHNRLYWYRQTLGQGPEFLTYFQNEAQLEKSRLLSDRFSAERPKGSFSTLEIQRTEQGDSAMYLCASSLVGGPQETQYFGPGTRLLVL.

V gene TRBV5-1 combines with J gene TRBJ1-2, with unresolved D. The CDR3 runs 13 residues. Trimming removed 2 bases at V and 4 bases at J, with 9 bases between. Per germline, CDR1 SGHRS and CDR2 YFSETQ. The CDR3 loop is CASSLEGGYGYTF. The CDR3 DNA is TGCGCCAGCAGCTTAGAAGGCGGCTATGGCTACACCTTC.